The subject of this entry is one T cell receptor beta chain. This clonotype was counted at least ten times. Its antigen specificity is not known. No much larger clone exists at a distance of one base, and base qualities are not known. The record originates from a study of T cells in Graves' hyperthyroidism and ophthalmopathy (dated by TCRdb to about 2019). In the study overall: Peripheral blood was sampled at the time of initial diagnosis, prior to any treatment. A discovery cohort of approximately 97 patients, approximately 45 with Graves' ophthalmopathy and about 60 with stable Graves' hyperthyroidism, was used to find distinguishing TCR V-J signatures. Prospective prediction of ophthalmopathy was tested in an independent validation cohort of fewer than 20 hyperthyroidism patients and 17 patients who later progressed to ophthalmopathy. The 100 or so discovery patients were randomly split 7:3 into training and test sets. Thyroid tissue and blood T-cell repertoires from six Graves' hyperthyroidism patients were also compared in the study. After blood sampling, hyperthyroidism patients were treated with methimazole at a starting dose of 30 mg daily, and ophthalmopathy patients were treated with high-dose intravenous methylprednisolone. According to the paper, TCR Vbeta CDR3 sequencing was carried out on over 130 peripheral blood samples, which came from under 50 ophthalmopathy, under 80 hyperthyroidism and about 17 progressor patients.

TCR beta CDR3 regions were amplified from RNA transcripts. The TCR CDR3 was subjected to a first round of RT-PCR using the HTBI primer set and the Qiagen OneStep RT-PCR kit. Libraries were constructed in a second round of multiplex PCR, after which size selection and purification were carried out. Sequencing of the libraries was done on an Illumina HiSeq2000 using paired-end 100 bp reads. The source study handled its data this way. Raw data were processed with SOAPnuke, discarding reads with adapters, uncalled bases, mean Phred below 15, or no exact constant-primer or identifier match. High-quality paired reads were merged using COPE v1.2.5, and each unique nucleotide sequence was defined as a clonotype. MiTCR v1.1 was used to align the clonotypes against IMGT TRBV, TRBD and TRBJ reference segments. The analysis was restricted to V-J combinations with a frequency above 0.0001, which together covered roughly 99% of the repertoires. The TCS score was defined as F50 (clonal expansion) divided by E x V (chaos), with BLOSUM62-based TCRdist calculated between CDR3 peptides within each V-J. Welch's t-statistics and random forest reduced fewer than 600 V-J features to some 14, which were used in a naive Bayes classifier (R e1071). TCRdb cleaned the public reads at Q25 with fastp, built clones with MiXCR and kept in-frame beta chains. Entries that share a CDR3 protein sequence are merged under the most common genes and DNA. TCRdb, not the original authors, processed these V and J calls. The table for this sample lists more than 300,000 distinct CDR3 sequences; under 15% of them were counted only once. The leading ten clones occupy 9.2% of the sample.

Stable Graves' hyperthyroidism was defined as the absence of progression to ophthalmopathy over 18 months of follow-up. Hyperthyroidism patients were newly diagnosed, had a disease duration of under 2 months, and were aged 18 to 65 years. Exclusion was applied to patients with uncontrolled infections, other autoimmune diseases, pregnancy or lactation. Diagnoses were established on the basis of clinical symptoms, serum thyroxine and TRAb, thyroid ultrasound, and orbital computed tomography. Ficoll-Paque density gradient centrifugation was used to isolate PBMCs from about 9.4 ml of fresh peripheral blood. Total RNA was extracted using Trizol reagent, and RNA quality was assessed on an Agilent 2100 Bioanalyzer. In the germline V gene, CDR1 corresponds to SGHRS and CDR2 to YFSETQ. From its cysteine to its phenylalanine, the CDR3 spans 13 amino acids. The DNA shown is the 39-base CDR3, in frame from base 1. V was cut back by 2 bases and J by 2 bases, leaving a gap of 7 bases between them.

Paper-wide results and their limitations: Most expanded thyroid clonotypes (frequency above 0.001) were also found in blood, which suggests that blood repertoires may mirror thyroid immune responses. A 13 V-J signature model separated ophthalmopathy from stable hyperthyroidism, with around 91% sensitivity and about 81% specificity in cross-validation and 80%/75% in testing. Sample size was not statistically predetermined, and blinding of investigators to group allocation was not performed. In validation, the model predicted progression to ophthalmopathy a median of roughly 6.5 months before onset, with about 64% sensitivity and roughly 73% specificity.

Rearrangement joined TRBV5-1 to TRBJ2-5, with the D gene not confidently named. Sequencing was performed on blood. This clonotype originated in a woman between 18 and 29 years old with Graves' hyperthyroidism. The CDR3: CASSFQEQETQYF. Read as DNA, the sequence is TGCGCCAGCAGCTTCCAGGAGCAAGAGACCCAGTACTTC.